This T cell receptor beta chain was retrieved from a study of OX40 agonist ivuxolimab in advanced cancers. Study-wide results and caveats: Relatively little clonal expansion, among the lowest observed, appeared in partial responders at 0.1-3.0 mg/kg. Some nonresponders likewise displayed low normalized T-cell clonal expansion.

Clones were sequenced by immunoSEQ multiplex PCR, and TCRdb holds only the in-frame ones, with some missing. Of just over 35,000 clones detected, around 80% appear once; the ten largest clones hold 15% to 20%. This clone was seen a single time. Its target is not known. CDR3 length: 14 amino acids. Trimming pared 1 base from V and 1 base from J, leaving 6 bases between. Germline CDR1 MNHEY, CDR2 SVGAGI. This sequence joins TRBV6-5 and TRBJ2-3; D not certain. This sequence originates from an adult with an advanced solid tumor such as melanoma, head and neck, liver or kidney cancer. The material sequenced was CD4+ or CD8+ T cells sorted from blood, taken in a trial of the OX40 agonist ivuxolimab. The CDR3 bases are TGTGCCAGCAGTTACTGGCAGGGCACAGATACGCAGTATTTT. Translating gives CASSYWQGTDTQYF.